This entry concerns a single T cell receptor (beta chain). Its antigen is not yet known. No clone much larger than this one lies a single base away; base qualities are absent. These data originate in a study of cytomegalovirus exposure and HLA in healthy donors (dated by TCRdb to 2016 to 2017). Study-wide context: A later analysis indicated that the 110 or so validation repertoires were generated on the platform also employed for the 700 or so repertoires of the first cohort. To predict cytomegalovirus infection status, the study combined high-throughput TCR immunosequencing, statistical association of individual TCRs with disease status, and machine learning. The study aimed to test whether cataloging public T cell receptors could reveal signatures of past pathogen exposure. Besides the first cohort of 666 subjects, a separate validation cohort made up of some 110 different subjects was used.

From cysteine to phenylalanine, the CDR3 is 16 amino acids long. The read is trimmed to its CDR3 DNA, 48 bases read in frame from base 1. The germline V gene (reference sequence) gives CDR1 as PRHDT and CDR2 as FYEKMQ. V lost 8 bases and J lost 10 bases; the stretch between them is 29 bases long. The research as a whole found: Cytomegalovirus status was reported to be diagnosed by the classifier with high specificity and sensitivity in both the original and validation cohorts. In vitro tests confirmed that a few of the cytomegalovirus-associated TCR beta chains recognize cytomegalovirus antigens. A later analysis found that TCRs clustered in the first cohort also tended to co-occur in the roughly 120 validation repertoires, with roughly 95% of cluster scores above 0. The study gave a list of some 150 TCR beta chains associated with cytomegalovirus. The validation cohort had no HLA typing available for a later analysis, so co-occurrence within that cohort was assessed over all 130 or so repertoires. Across donors, most TCR sequences were observed very rarely, whereas some public TCRs were present in many individuals. The authors suggested that the approach could potentially be extended to other disease states and immunological phenotypes.

Separate from the roughly 630-subject first cohort, the validation cohort of about 110 subjects was the group to which the donors belonged. The receptor library was made with the immunoSEQ multiplex PCR assay. The study's processing was this. A statistical classification framework was developed to diagnose cytomegalovirus status using the catalog of TCR beta chain sequences. Here the immuneACCESS table is served through TCRdb, limited to in-frame sequences with V and J called. Missing clones are a known gap in these copies; in checked studies unresolved V genes cover under half, and the rest lacks a known reason. Clone size and the V and J calls come from that table; the DNA yielded D and trimming. This sample holds 100,000 to 120,000 clones; approximately 94% were observed only once. The ten largest clones represent 0.67% of the sample.

Rearrangement joined TRBV13 to TRBJ1-2; a tentative D call is TRBD1 (5 bases match). The clonotype comes from a woman aged 18-29 years in good health and CMV-seronegative. Sequences were obtained from PBMCs. The bases are TGTGCCAGCTCGAGAGGTAGGGGCCGCGACCTACCTACCTACACCTTC. Its amino acids are CASSRGRGRDLPTYTF.